A selection of T cell receptor beta chains follows, all from one sample in a study of T cells in Graves' hyperthyroidism and ophthalmopathy. TCRdb recomputed calls from the multiplex PCR reads with MiXCR, one row per CDR3 protein. The top ten hold around 28% of the sample, which has approximately 380,000 distinct CDR3 sequences, 11% to 15% seen once. Material: blood. All receptors derive from a man between 50 and 59 years old with Graves' ophthalmopathy. The CDR3 runs from the conserved cysteine through the conserved F or W. Each record gives: CDR3 protein, V gene.

CSAREASGTEAFF,TRBV20-1
CASSVATYEQYF,TRBV2
CSAAQGLLGTEAFF,TRBV20-1
CASGLVSRANEQFF,TRBV12-5
CASSLEQTDYRRTTQYF,TRBV11-2
CTAGKTDEQYF,TRBV20-1
CASSPGQGEQYF,TRBV6-1
CASSSGQIYNEQFF,TRBV5-1
CASTRKGGSGQFF,TRBV2
CASSLPEGRYGYTF,TRBV19
CASRPPGIFPYEQYF,TRBV6-1
CAWTTPGTSSYEQYF,TRBV30
CASSLKGHNIQYF,TRBV28
CAWSVEGTKNIQYF,TRBV30
CASSRPGTGVEAFF,TRBV2
CSVEFNGNTIYF,TRBV29-1
CASSPLYSGDTQYF,TRBV3-1
CASDKGLAGVVEQFF,TRBV2
CASSFTGAGTEAFF,TRBV12-3/TRBV12-4
CASSLETTEAFF,TRBV12-3/TRBV12-4
CSAKTSGRSYNEQFF,TRBV20-1
CATSNGQQETQYF,TRBV15
CASSRTRGTYNEQFF,TRBV7-9
CSASSGALAKNIQYF,TRBV20-1
CASRSTGGTGELFF,TRBV2
CASSQEQLQYEQYF,TRBV3-1
CASSPPGQAPYQETQYF,TRBV28
CAISGSGGLASDTQYF,TRBV10-3
CASSLQGGAQAPLHF,TRBV2
CASSTPVGETQYF,TRBV9
CASSPIGAREQYF,TRBV18
CASSDLVGTGDQPQHF,TRBV2
CASSFVESSGANVLTF,TRBV7-9
CAWSALAGVSLETQYF,TRBV30
CASSHSSGGIRDTQYF,TRBV6-1
CASMYTVAQYF,TRBV6-1
CASSAQGPSETQYF,TRBV2
CAWSGTRGYTQYF,TRBV30
CAWSVWVSYEQYF,TRBV30
CASSLNLETQYF,TRBV7-9
CASSQGGSVDEQFF,TRBV3-1
CASSLGTLSYEQYF,TRBV9
CASSHDGRAQYF,TRBV11-3
CATSERDRTRDQPQHF,TRBV24-1
CASLPAGAGYEQYF,TRBV2
CASSSSSGIDYDEQFF,TRBV19
CASSFSGRYQETQYF,TRBV12-3/TRBV12-4
CASSLWVAGGLVGYTF,TRBV27
CSAMFIRAYEQYF,TRBV20-1
CASSLGGTGSHTEAFF,TRBV11-2